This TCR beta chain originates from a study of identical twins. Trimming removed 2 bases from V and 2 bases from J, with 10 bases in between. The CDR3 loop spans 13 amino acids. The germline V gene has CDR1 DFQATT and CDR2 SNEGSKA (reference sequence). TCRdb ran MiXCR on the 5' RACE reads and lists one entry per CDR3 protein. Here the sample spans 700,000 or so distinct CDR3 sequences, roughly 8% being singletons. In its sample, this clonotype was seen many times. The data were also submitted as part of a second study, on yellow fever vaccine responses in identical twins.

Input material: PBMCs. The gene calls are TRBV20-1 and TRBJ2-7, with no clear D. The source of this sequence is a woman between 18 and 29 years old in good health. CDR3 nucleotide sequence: TGCAGTGCTAGAAGACCCGAAGCCTACGAGCAGTACTTC. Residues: CSARRPEAYEQYF.